Listed here are 27 T cell receptor beta chains from one sample, sequenced in a study of CD8 T cells in ankylosing spondylitis. TCRdb processed the 5' RACE reads anew with MiXCR; each CDR3 protein has one entry. The sample consists of a few hundred thousand distinct CDR3 sequences, 15% to 20% of them appearing once. The sequenced sample consisted of blood, either unsorted or a sorted T cell fraction (not recorded which). The receptors come from a male donor with ankylosing spondylitis or in good health (not recorded which).

This clonotype showed up just a few times. The chain is built from TRBV20-1 and TRBJ1-3, with D hard to call. CDR3 length equals 16 residues. The V and J ends lost 0 bases and 0 bases respectively, with 12 bases between them. Per germline, CDR1 DFQATT and CDR2 SNEGSKA (reference sequence). As DNA, the CDR3 is TGCAGTGCTAGAGATCGACGGGCAGACTCTGGAAACACCATATATTTT. It is translated as CSARDRRADSGNTIYF.

This clonotype was counted only a few times. The chain employs TRBV12-3 or TRBV12-4 and TRBJ2-7; TRBD2 agrees at 14 bases. The CDR3 runs to 15 residues. V lost 6 bases, J lost 5 bases, and 6 bases stayed unmatched. The CDR3 DNA reads as TGTGCCAGCAGATCGACTAGCGGGAGGGCCCACGAGCAGTACTTC. It specifies CASRSTSGRAHEQYF.

The chain employs TRBV6-1 and TRBJ2-1, with D perhaps being TRBD1 or TRBD2 (5 bases each). Germline lookup yields CDR1 MNHNS and CDR2 SASEGT. The ends were cut back, 5 bases at V and 0 bases at J, with 14 bases in the middle. This CDR3 contains 16 residues. The CDR3 loop is CASSPLADSSYNEQFF. The CDR3 coding sequence is TGTGCCAGCAGTCCCCTAGCAGACAGCTCCTACAATGAGCAGTTCTTC.

Only a few counts were recorded for this clonotype. V usage is TRBV5-1 and J usage is TRBJ2-7, with D perhaps matching TRBD1 (6 bases). Germline V gene data show CDR1 as SGHRS and CDR2 as YFSETQ. The V end was cut by 5 bases, the J end by 3 bases, with 12 bases between. The CDR3 runs 13 residues. This chain's CDR3 is CASRPSTGYEQYF. DNA of the CDR3: TGCGCCAGCAGGCCCTCGACAGGCTACGAGCAGTACTTC.

This clonotype was seen more than once but under ten times. This chain connects TRBV6-2 or TRBV6-3 to TRBJ2-5, with D unresolved. Germline loops: CDR1 MNHEY, CDR2 SVGEGT. The ends were cut back, 2 bases at V and 5 bases at J, with 9 bases in the middle. The CDR3 length is 13 residues. CDR3 residues: CASSYGGVETQYF. Written as DNA, the CDR3 is TGTGCCAGCAGTTACGGTGGGGTGGAGACCCAGTACTTC.

The sample holds a few counts of this clonotype. The chain uses TRBV11-2 and TRBJ2-1; 12 bases are shared with TRBD2. The J segment lost 10 bases and the V segment lost 7 bases, leaving 2 bases of the junction unmatched. Germline V gene sequence: CDR1 SGHAT, CDR2 FQNNGV. This CDR3 is built from 12 residues. The CDR3 is CASNLAGGEQFF. The DNA of the CDR3 is TGTGCCAGCAATCTAGCGGGAGGGGAGCAGTTCTTC.

The DNA of the CDR3 is TGTGCCAGCGGGGCGGAAACCTACGAGCAGTACTTC. Translated, it gives CASGAETYEQYF. The chain links TRBV2 to TRBJ2-7, with TRBD1 as a possible D gene (5 bases). V lost 8 bases to trimming and J lost 2 bases, with 10 bases between them. The germline V gene has CDR1 SNHLY and CDR2 FYNNEI. The CDR3 length is 12 residues.

The chain links TRBV7-9 to TRBJ2-1, with 9 nucleotides matching TRBD1. Germline loops: CDR1 SEHNR, CDR2 FQNEAQ (reference sequence). The CDR3 contains 16 residues. V was pared by 5 bases and J by 5 bases, with 10 bases of the junction left unmatched. In nucleotides, the CDR3 is TGTGCCAGCAGCCCTCGACAGGGGGTTCATAACAATGAGCAGTTCTTC. As protein: CASSPRQGVHNNEQFF.

The chain joins TRBV20-1 to TRBJ1-4; D is uncertain. Germline loops: CDR1 DFQATT, CDR2 SNEGSKA (reference sequence). V lost 2 bases, J lost 0 bases, and 10 bases lay in between. The CDR3 runs to 15 residues. The CDR3 bases are TGCAGTGCTAGACCATACGGTGCAACTAATGAAAAACTGTTTTTT. It is translated as CSARPYGATNEKLFF.

The rearrangement uses TRBV29-1 and TRBJ1-3; no firm D call. The ends were cut back, 2 bases at V and 0 bases at J, with 11 bases in the middle. The length of the CDR3 is 15 residues. Germline values: CDR1 SQVTM, CDR2 ANQGSEA. The CDR3 loop is CSVERMGSSGNTIYF. CDR3 in DNA: TGCAGCGTTGAACGTATGGGCAGCTCTGGAAACACCATATATTTT.

This clonotype was counted only a few times. The gene calls are TRBV12-3 or TRBV12-4 and TRBJ2-2; 11 bases line up with TRBD2. V lost 5 bases to trimming and J lost 5 bases; unmatched junction nucleotides: 7. The CDR3 length is 16 residues. As DNA, the CDR3 is TGTGCCAGCAGTCCACGGACTAGCGGGCTGACCGGGGAGCTGTTTTTT. Residues: CASSPRTSGLTGELFF.

The chain's CDR3 is CASSVTSGTGETQYF. CDR3 bases: TGCGCCAGCAGCGTAACCAGCGGGACGGGGGAGACCCAGTACTTC. The chain has TRBV5-1 and TRBJ2-5; 7 bases agree with TRBD2. Germline V CDR1 and CDR2: SGHRS, YFSETQ. This CDR3 has 15 residues. J was trimmed by 5 bases and V by 4 bases; bases with no gene match: 11.

This clonotype was recorded many times. The chain has TRBV6-2 or TRBV6-3 and TRBJ2-5, with unresolved D. The V end lost 2 bases, the J end lost 5 bases, and 3 bases lay between the germline ends. The CDR3 runs to 11 residues. Germline CDR1 is MNHEY and CDR2 is SVGEGT. The CDR3, as DNA: TGTGCCAGCAGTTACGGGGAGACCCAGTACTTC. This gives the protein CASSYGETQYF.

This clonotype was picked up a small number of times. The chain couples TRBV12-3 or TRBV12-4 to TRBJ2-7; D is undetermined. Trimming removed 4 bases at V and 5 bases at J, with 6 bases between. This CDR3 spans 11 amino acids. CDR3 loop: CASSSPHEQYF. CDR3 DNA sequence: TGTGCCAGCAGTTCCCCCCACGAGCAGTACTTC.

The chain is built from TRBV4-2 and TRBJ2-7, with 7 nucleotides matching TRBD2. This CDR3 has 15 amino acids. Germline trimming cut 0 bases from V and 7 bases from J; bases unmatched to any gene: 9. Germline CDR1 and CDR2: LGHNA and YNFKEQ. CDR3 region: CASSQDGLAVGEQYF. CDR3 nucleotide sequence: TGTGCCAGCAGCCAAGATGGGCTAGCGGTGGGGGAGCAGTACTTC.

The CDR3 reads CASSPLGQLTDTQYF. The CDR3 bases are TGTGCCAGCAGCCCCCTGGGACAGCTGACAGATACGCAGTATTTT. The rearrangement links TRBV9 to TRBJ2-3; 7 nucleotides align to TRBD1. Trimming took 4 bases from V and 3 from J; bases not matched to a gene: 8. The germline CDR1 and CDR2 sequences are SGDLS and YYNGEE. The CDR3 totals 15 residues.

This clonotype was found a few times. The rearrangement uses TRBV4-2 and TRBJ2-3; the D gene is possibly TRBD2 (5 bases). Between the trimmed V and J ends, which lost 0 bases and 1 base, there was a span of 8 bases. In germline, CDR1 is LGHNA, CDR2 YNFKEQ. The CDR3 sequence is 15 residues long. CDR3 protein: CASSQDRTGTDTQYF. DNA of the CDR3: TGTGCCAGCAGCCAAGATAGGACTGGCACAGATACGCAGTATTTT.

J is TRBJ2-3 and V is TRBV5-1; a possible D gene is TRBD1 (6 bases). Germline lookup yields CDR1 SGHRS and CDR2 YFSETQ. This CDR3 has 17 residues. Deletions cut 0 bases from V and 1 base from J, with 15 bases between. DNA of the CDR3: TGCGCCAGCAGCTTGGGTGCCCAACAGGGTGGCACAGATACGCAGTATTTT. Translating gives CASSLGAQQGGTDTQYF.

The gene calls are TRBV11-3 and TRBJ2-1, with 10 bases aligning to TRBD2. CDR1 and CDR2 (germline): SGHNT, YENEEA. The CDR3 runs to 16 residues. Unmatched junction bases numbered 7, after V lost 0 bases and J lost 8 bases. The CDR3 DNA sequence: TGTGCCAGCAGCTTAGATTCGGCTAGCGGGAGTGATGAGCAGTTCTTC. The encoded protein is CASSLDSASGSDEQFF.

The chain links TRBV11-2 to TRBJ2-5; D is possibly TRBD2 (5 bases). V lost 7 bases and J lost 2, with 14 bases in between. CDR1 and CDR2 from the germline V gene are SGHAT and FQNNGV. The CDR3 runs to 14 residues. The CDR3: CASNPRTEQETQYF. CDR3 nucleotide sequence: TGTGCCAGCAACCCCAGGACTGAGCAAGAGACCCAGTACTTC.

This clonotype was counted between two and nine times. The rearrangement uses TRBV9 and TRBJ1-3, with D uncertain. Germline V CDR1 and CDR2: SGDLS, YYNGEE. The CDR3 loop spans 15 amino acids. V was clipped by 0 bases and J by 0 bases, with 7 bases between them. CDR3 DNA sequence: TGTGCCAGCAGCGTAGACGTCGGCTCTGGAAACACCATATATTTT. It translates to CASSVDVGSGNTIYF. Full variable domain (missing parts from reference TRBV9 and TRBJ1-3): DSGVTQTPKHLITATGQRVTLRCSPRSGDLSVYWYQQSLDQGLQFLIQYYNGEERAKGNILERFSAQQFPDLHSELNLSSLELGDSALYFCASSVDVGSGNTIYFGEGSWLTVV.

This clonotype was detected only a few times. The chain links TRBV7-9 to TRBJ2-1; no clear D gene. The V gene lost 7 bases and the J gene lost 0 bases, with 10 bases spanning the gap. Germline V gene lookup returns CDR1 SEHNR and CDR2 FQNEAQ (reference sequence). This CDR3 has 14 residues. In DNA, the CDR3 is TGTGCCAGCACGGACCCAGGCTCCTACAATGAGCAGTTCTTC. Translation gives CASTDPGSYNEQFF.

This clonotype was observed a single time. V is TRBV18 and J is TRBJ2-1, with D perhaps assigned TRBD1 or TRBD2 (5 bases each). Germline values: CDR1 KGHSH, CDR2 LQKENI. Trimming stripped 3 bases from V and 2 bases from J, with 11 bases between. This CDR3 has 15 amino acids. CDR3: CASSPRDGAYNEQFF. The DNA of the CDR3 is TGTGCCAGCTCACCTAGGGACGGAGCCTACAATGAGCAGTTCTTC.

This rearrangement joins TRBV11-3 to TRBJ2-1; a possible D gene is TRBD2 (7 bases). Trimming took 5 bases from V and 6 from J, leaving 17 bases between them. The germline V gene has CDR1 SGHNT and CDR2 YENEEA. This CDR3 spans 15 amino acids. In DNA, the CDR3 is TGTGCCAGCAGCCCCAGGGAGGGGGGCTCCAATGAGCAGTTCTTC. It codes for CASSPREGGSNEQFF.

The chain uses TRBV27 and TRBJ1-3; D might be TRBD1 (5 bases). CDR3 length: 14 residues. Trimming shortened V by 4 bases and J by 0 bases, and 7 bases separated the two germline ends. Germline V lookup: CDR1 MNHEY, CDR2 SMNVEV (reference sequence). The CDR3 region has the DNA TGTGCCAGCAGTTCAGGGATCTCTGGAAACACCATATATTTT. It yields the protein CASSSGISGNTIYF.

This clonotype was seen a few times. CDR3 protein: CSVEDPRDRALRGYTF. Here the CDR3 DNA reads TGCAGCGTTGAAGATCCCCGGGACAGGGCGCTGCGAGGCTACACCTTC. The rearrangement links TRBV29-1 to TRBJ1-2, with 9 positions matching TRBD1. Germline V gene sequence: CDR1 SQVTM, CDR2 ANQGSEA. V dropped 0 bases and J dropped 8; count of bases not matched to a gene: 13. This CDR3 has 16 residues.

The table lists this clonotype with a few counts. This chain connects TRBV4-1 to TRBJ2-1; 16 bases line up with TRBD2. V lost 2 bases, J lost 2 bases, and 9 bases stayed unmatched. CDR1 is MGHRA, CDR2 YSYEKL, per germline. CDR3 length equals 20 residues. The CDR3: CASSQMGLAGGFPTYNEQFF. DNA of the CDR3: TGCGCCAGCAGCCAAATGGGACTAGCGGGAGGGTTTCCCACCTACAATGAGCAGTTCTTC.